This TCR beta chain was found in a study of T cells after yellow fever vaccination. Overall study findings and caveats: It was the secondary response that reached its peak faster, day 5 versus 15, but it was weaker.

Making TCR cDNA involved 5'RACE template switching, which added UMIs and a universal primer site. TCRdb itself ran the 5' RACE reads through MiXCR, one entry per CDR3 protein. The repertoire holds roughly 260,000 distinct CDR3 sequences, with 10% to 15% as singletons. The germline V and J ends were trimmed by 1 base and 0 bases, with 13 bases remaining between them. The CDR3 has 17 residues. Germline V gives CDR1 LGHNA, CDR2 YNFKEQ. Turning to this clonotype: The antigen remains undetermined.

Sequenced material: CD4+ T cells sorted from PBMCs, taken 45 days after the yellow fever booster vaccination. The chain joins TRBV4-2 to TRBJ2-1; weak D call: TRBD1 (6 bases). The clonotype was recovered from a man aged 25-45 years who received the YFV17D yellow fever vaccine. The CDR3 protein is CASSQVGGMSSYNEQFF. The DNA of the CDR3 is TGTGCCAGCAGCCAAGTTGGGGGCATGAGCTCCTACAATGAGCAGTTCTTC.